This T cell receptor beta chain was identified during a study of blood T cells in healthy people across ages. Germline V gene sequence: CDR1 DFQATT, CDR2 SNEGSKA (reference sequence). The CDR3 loop spans 12 amino acids. Between the trimmed V and J ends, which lost 6 bases and 5 bases, there was a span of 13 bases. General study findings and limits: Lack of knowledge of donor CMV status possibly confounded expanded clonotype changes. The percentage of naive T cells correlated strongly with TCR beta diversity.

As concerns this clonotype: Its specificity is not known.

Sample-barcoded 5' priming and a J-beta primer mix drove a second PCR of roughly 6 to 12 cycles. A tag from a template-switch adaptor with 12 random nucleotides marked each cDNA molecule. In TCRdb, the 5' RACE reads were re-called with MiXCR into one record per CDR3 protein. The profile shows about 1.4 million distinct CDR3 sequences, roughly 59% of them singletons. The receptor was isolated from a man between 18 and 29 years old in good health. Sequencing was done on a sample of blood. V and J are TRBV20-1 and TRBJ1-1; D is undetermined. Here the CDR3 reads CSATGLGTEAFF. DNA for the CDR3: TGCAGTGCAACCGGGCTCGGAACTGAAGCTTTCTTT.